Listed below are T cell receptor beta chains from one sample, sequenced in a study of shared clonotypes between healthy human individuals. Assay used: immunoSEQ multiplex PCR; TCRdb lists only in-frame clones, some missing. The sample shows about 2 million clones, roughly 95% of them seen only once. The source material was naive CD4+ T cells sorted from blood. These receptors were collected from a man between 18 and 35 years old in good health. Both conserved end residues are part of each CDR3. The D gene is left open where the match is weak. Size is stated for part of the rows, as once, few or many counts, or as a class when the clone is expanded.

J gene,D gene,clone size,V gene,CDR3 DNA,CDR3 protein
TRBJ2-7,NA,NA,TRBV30,TGTGCCCTCGGGCAGGCGAACTCCTACGAGCAGTACTTC,CALGQANSYEQYF
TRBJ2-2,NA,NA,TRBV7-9,TGTGCCAGCAGCCTAGACACCGGGGAGCTGTTTTTT,CASSLDTGELFF
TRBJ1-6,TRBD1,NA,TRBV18,TGTGCCAGCTCACAAGGGGGACAGGGGAAATCACCCCTCCACTTT,CASSQGGQGKSPLHF
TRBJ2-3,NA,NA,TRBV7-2,TGTGCCAGCAGCCACGCGGGCACAGATACGCAGTATTTT,CASSHAGTDTQYF
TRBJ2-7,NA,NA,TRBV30,TGTGCCTGGACTCGAGGAGGGGGATCCTACGAGCAGTACTTC,CAWTRGGGSYEQYF
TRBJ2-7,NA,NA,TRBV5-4,TGTGCCAGCAGCCTCGCCGGGACGTATGATCGCGAGCAGTACTTC,CASSLAGTYDREQYF
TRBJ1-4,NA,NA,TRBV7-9,TGTGCCAGCAGCAACCGACAGCCAACTAATGAAAAACTGTTTTTT,CASSNRQPTNEKLFF
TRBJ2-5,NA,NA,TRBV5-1,TGCGCCAGCGGCGACCAGAATGGGAAGACCCAGTACTTC,CASGDQNGKTQYF
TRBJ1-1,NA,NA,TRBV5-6,TGTGCCAGCAGCTTGGAAATCGGAAAAAGCACTGAAGCTTTCTTT,CASSLEIGKSTEAFF
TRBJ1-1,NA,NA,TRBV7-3,TGTGCCAGCAGCGCATCAGGGGCCACTGAAGCTTTCTTT,CASSASGATEAFF
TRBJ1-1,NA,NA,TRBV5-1,TGCGCCAGCAGCTTGGTAGGCGCCAGCCTGAACACTGAAGCTTTCTTT,CASSLVGASLNTEAFF
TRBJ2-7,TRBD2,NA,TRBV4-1,TGCGCCAGCAGCCACCCTAGCGGGAGCAACGAGCAGTACTTC,CASSHPSGSNEQYF
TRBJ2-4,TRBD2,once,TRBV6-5,TGTGCCAGCAGGGAGACTAGCGGGAAAAACATTCAGTACTTC,CASRETSGKNIQYF
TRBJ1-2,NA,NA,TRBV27,TGTGCCAGCAGTTTCAGGTGGCAGGAAACTGGCTACACCTTC,CASSFRWQETGYTF
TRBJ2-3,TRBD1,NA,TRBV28,TGTGCCAGCAGTTTTCACAGGGGTACAGATACGCAGTATTTT,CASSFHRGTDTQYF
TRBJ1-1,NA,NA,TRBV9,TGTGCCAGCAGCCCTCCCGGGACCATGAACACTGAAGCTTTCTTT,CASSPPGTMNTEAFF
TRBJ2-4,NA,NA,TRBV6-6,TGTGCCAGCACTCAATACAATACAGGGCTCCCAATTCAGTACTTC,CASTQYNTGLPIQYF
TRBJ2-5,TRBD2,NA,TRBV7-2,TGTGCCAGCAGCTTAGCTGTAGCGGGAGGCCAAGAGACCCAGTACTTC,CASSLAVAGGQETQYF
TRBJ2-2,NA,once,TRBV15,TGTGCCACCAGGATTGGAGGGCTAAGTAACACCGGGGAGCTGTTTTTT,CATRIGGLSNTGELFF
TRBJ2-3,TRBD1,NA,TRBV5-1,TGCGCCAGCAGCCTTGCCGGGACAGGGGGCCCAGATACGCAGTATTTT,CASSLAGTGGPDTQYF
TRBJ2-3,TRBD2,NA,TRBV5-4,TGTGCCAGCAGCTTGGGGACTAGCGGGATGGGGGATACGCAGTATTTT,CASSLGTSGMGDTQYF
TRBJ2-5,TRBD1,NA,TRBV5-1,TGCGCCAGCAGCCGGGGACAGGGGGGAGAGACCCAGTACTTC,CASSRGQGGETQYF
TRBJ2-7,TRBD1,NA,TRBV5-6,TGTGCCAGCAGCTACGGGACAGGGGTCTCCTACGAGCAGTACTTC,CASSYGTGVSYEQYF
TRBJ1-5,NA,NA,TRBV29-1,TGCAGCGCCGAGGAAGGGATGGGGCCCCAGCATTTT,CSAEEGMGPQHF
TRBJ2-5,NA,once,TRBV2,TGTGCCAGCAGAACGGGAGTGAACCAAGAGACCCAGTACTTC,CASRTGVNQETQYF
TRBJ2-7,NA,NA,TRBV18,TGTGCCAGCTCACCGACCTTGGGCAGCAGCTACGAGCAGTACTTC,CASSPTLGSSYEQYF
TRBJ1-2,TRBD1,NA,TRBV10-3,TGTGCCATCAGTGAGGGACAGGGCGGCTACACCTTC,CAISEGQGGYTF
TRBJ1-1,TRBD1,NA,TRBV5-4,TGTGCCAGCAGCTTGGGTGAGACAGGGACGAACACTGAAGCTTTCTTT,CASSLGETGTNTEAFF
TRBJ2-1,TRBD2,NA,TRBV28,TGTGCCAGCAGACCTACTAGCGGGGTAAGCTCCTACAATGAGCAGTTCTTC,CASRPTSGVSSYNEQFF
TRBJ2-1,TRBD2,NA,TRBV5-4,TGTGCCAGCAGCGTACCGAGCGGGAGGGCCGGGGGTGAGCAGTTCTTC,CASSVPSGRAGGEQFF
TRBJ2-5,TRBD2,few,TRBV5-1,TGCGCCAGCAGCTTGGGGAGCGGGGCACTGTTAAAAGAGACCCAGTACTTC,CASSLGSGALLKETQYF
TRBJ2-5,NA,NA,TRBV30,TGTGCCTGGAGTGTAGGGGGAGGCGGGCGAGAGACCCAGTACTTC,CAWSVGGGGRETQYF
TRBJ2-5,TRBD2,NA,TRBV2,TGTGCCAGCAGTGAAGAGACAGCGGGAGGGCTAGAGACCCAGTACTTC,CASSEETAGGLETQYF
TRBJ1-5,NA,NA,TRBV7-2,TGTGCCAGCAGCTCAGAACAGGGTCAGCCCCAGCATTTT,CASSSEQGQPQHF
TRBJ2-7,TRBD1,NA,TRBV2,TGTGCCAGCGGGGACAGGAGAGTCTACGAGCAGTACTTC,CASGDRRVYEQYF
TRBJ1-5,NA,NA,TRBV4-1,TGCGCCAGCAGCCAGGGGTTTACAGGGAGCATTCAGCCCCAGCATTTT,CASSQGFTGSIQPQHF
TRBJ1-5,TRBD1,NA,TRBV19,TGTGCCAGTCGAGAACAGGGGACCTCCTATAGCAATCAGCCCCAGCATTTT,CASREQGTSYSNQPQHF
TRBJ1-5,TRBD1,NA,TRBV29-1,TGCAGCGTTCGAACCGGGACAGGGGGCAATCAGCCCCAGCATTTT,CSVRTGTGGNQPQHF
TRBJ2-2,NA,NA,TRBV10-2,TGCGCCAGCAGTGTTGCCACCGGGGAGCTGTTTTTT,CASSVATGELFF
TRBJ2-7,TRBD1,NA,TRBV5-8,TGTGCCAGCAGCTTTCCCGGGACAGACTACCCCTACGAGCAGTACTTC,CASSFPGTDYPYEQYF
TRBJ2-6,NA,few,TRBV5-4,TGTGCCAGCAGCTCAGGGGTCCCTGGGGCCAACGTCCTGACTTTC,CASSSGVPGANVLTF
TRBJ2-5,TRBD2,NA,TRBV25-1,TGTGCCAGCAGTCCCTGGGACTACCGAGAGACCCAGTACTTC,CASSPWDYRETQYF